This record looks at one T cell receptor beta chain sequence and its context. Trimming stripped 1 base from V and 4 bases from J, with 10 bases between. The CDR3 runs 15 residues. Per germline, CDR1 SEHNR and CDR2 FQNEAQ (reference sequence). This study enrolled people aged roughly 18 to 89 from roughly 24 US geographic areas. It was within 2 weeks before study entry that exposed participants met a COVID-19 case. In the original processing: Researchers report that nucleated cell counts were estimated from reference gene primer amplification. Sequenced by immunoSEQ multiplex PCR; TCRdb stores in-frame clones only, minus some. That table supplies the V and J calls and clone size; D and trimming were determined from the DNA. The repertoire consists of about 280,000 clones, with 80% to 85% occurring once and the leading ten covering 5%. These data come from a study of blood T cell repertoires in COVID-19. Looking at the study overall: From the United States, Italy and Spain came samples of acute and convalescent COVID-19.

Material for sequencing was PBMCs or T cells enriched from blood (not recorded which). The V gene is TRBV7-9, the J gene TRBJ1-4; unclear D gene. The sequence was obtained from a man in his forties or fifties who had been exposed to COVID-19. In DNA, the CDR3 is TGTGCCAGCAGCTTAGACGGTAGCTATAATGAAAAACTGTTTTTT. Protein sequence: CASSLDGSYNEKLFF.